Many counts were recorded for the clone carrying this T cell receptor beta chain. Relying on iRepertoire HTBI primers and Arm-PCR of CDR3 regions, the team built TCR beta libraries. TCRdb analysed the multiplex PCR reads with MiXCR anew, one entry per CDR3 protein. The sample includes a few hundred thousand distinct CDR3 sequences, 18% seen only once; the top ten take approximately 14%. This specimen belongs to a study of regulatory T cells in long-lasting Graves disease. The CDR3 is 15 residues long. The V and J ends lost 4 bases and 5 bases, in that order; junction bases with no gene match: 6. The germline V gene encodes CDR1 DFQATT and CDR2 SNEGSKA (reference sequence). Time point described: newly diagnosed GD, antithyroid drugs for less than 3 months. Making the TCR library involved RNA that had been extracted from PBMCs. Separately, the same data were catalogued under a study of T cells in Graves' hyperthyroidism and ophthalmopathy.

This receptor was taken from a woman aged 25 to 45 with Graves disease. Sequences were derived from peripheral blood mononuclear cells (PBMCs), sampled at new diagnosis, from a patient treated with antithyroid drugs. The chain uses TRBV20-1 and TRBJ2-3, with TRBD2 identical over 13 bases. The CDR3 DNA reads as TGCAGTGCTACCGGGACTAGCGGGGAAGTAGATACGCAGTATTTT. It codes for CSATGTSGEVDTQYF.